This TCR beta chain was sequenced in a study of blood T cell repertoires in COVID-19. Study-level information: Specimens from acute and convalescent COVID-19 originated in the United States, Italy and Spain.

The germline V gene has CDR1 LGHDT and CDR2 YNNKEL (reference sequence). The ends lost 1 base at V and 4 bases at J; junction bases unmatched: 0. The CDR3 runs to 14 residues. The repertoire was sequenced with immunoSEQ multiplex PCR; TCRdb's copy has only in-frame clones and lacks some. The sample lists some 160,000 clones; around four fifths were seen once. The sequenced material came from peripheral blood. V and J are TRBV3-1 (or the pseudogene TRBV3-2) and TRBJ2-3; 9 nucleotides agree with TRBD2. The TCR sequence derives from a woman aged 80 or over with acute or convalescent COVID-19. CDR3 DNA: TGTGCCAGCAGCCAAGGACTAGCGGCAGATACGCAGTATTTT. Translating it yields CASSQGLAADTQYF.